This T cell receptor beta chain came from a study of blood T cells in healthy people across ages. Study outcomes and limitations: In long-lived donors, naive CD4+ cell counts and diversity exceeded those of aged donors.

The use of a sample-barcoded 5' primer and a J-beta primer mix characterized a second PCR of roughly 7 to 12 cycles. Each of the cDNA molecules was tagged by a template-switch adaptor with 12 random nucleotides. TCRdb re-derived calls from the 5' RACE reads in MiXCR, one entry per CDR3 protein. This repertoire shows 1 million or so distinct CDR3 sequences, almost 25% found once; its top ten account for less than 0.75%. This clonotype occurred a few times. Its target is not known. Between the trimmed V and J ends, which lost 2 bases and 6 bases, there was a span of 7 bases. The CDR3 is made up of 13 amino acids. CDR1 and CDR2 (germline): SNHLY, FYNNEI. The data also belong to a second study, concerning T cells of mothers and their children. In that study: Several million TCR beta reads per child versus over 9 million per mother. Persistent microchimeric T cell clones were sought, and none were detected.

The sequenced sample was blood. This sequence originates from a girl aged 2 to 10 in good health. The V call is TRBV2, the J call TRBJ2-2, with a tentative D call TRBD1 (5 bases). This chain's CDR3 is CASSEQGPGELFF. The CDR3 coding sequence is TGTGCCAGCAGTGAACAGGGCCCCGGGGAGCTGTTTTTT.